Sequencing of this T cell receptor beta chain was carried out in a study of OX40 agonist ivuxolimab in advanced cancers. Trimming removed 0 bases at V and 3 bases at J, with 16 bases between. Germline assignment: CDR1 SGHDT and CDR2 YYEEEE. The CDR3 has 17 amino acids. The data were produced by immunoSEQ multiplex PCR, yet TCRdb's version contains in-frame clones alone and is incomplete. This sample yields tens of thousands of clones, of which roughly nine tenths are seen a single time; roughly 10% belongs to the top ten. The receptor's source is an adult with an advanced solid tumor such as melanoma, head and neck, liver or kidney cancer. This chain links TRBV5-6 with TRBJ1-5, with D perhaps matching TRBD1 (5 bases). This material consisted of CD4+ or CD8+ T cells sorted from blood, taken in a trial of the OX40 agonist ivuxolimab. The CDR3 is CASSLGGRPSYNQPQHF. The DNA for the CDR3 is TGTGCCAGCAGCTTGGGGGGCAGGCCTTCCTACAATCAGCCCCAGCATTTT.